A single sample gave rise to the 25 T cell receptor beta chains below, sequenced in a study of blood T cells in healthy people across ages. It was with a sample-barcoded 5' primer and a J-beta primer mix that a second PCR of about 6 to 12 cycles was run. TCRdb processed the 5' RACE reads anew with MiXCR; each CDR3 protein has one entry. The sample has approximately 820,000 distinct CDR3 sequences, roughly 44% seen once. Sequencing input: blood. The origin of the receptors is a man in his fifties or sixties in good health.

This rearrangement joins TRBV5-5 to TRBJ2-4, with D perhaps matching TRBD1 (6 bases). TRBJ2-7 matches the DNA end more closely, so the J call is doubtful. The germline V gene has CDR1 SGHKS and CDR2 YYEKEE (reference sequence). The CDR3 has 14 residues. The CDR3 DNA is TGTGCCAGCAGCTCCCAACAGGGCCCCTACGAGCAGTACTTC. Its translation: CASSSQQGPYEQYF.

This clonotype was seen a few times. The chain has TRBV2 and TRBJ2-7; tentative D call: TRBD1 (5 bases). The ends were cut back, 8 bases at V and 5 bases at J, with 13 bases in the middle. The germline gives CDR1 SNHLY, CDR2 FYNNEI. This CDR3 has 12 residues. The CDR3 region is CASDTGTNEQYF. CDR3 bases: TGTGCCAGCGACACAGGTACCAACGAGCAGTACTTC. The whole variable domain, remainder taken from reference TRBV2 and TRBJ2-7, is EPEVTQTPSHQVTQMGQEVILRCVPISNHLYFYWYRQILGQKVEFLVSFYNNEISEKSEIFDDQFSVERPDGSNFTLKIRSTKLEDSAMYFCASDTGTNEQYFGPGTRLTVT.

This clonotype occurred a few times. The genes are TRBV2 and TRBJ2-1, with 8 bases that match TRBD2. The CDR3 sequence is 14 residues long. Germline values: CDR1 SNHLY, CDR2 FYNNEI. The J segment lost 2 bases and the V segment lost 6 bases, leaving 3 bases of the junction unmatched. CDR3 sequence (DNA): TGTGCCAGCAGACGCGGGGGGACCTACAATGAGCAGTTCTTC. Translated: CASRRGGTYNEQFF.

The CDR3 region has the DNA TGTGCCAGCAGAGACAGGGAAGGCGCAGATACGCAGTATTTT. This translates into CASRDREGADTQYF. V is TRBV11-3 and J is TRBJ2-3, with 7 positions matching TRBD1. This CDR3 is built from 14 residues. Germline V gives CDR1 SGHNT, CDR2 YENEEA. The V gene end was trimmed by 6 bases and the J gene end by 4 bases; junction bases not matched to a gene: 7.

The V and J genes are TRBV6-2 or TRBV6-3 and TRBJ2-7; TRBD2 matches at 15 bases. There are 16 residues in the CDR3. With 5 bases clipped from V and 3 bases from J, the junction kept 5 bases outside the gene matches. Germline CDR1 is MNHEY and CDR2 is SVGEGT. DNA for the CDR3: TGTGCCAGCAGTCCCGGGACTAGCGGGGGGTTCTACGAGCAGTACTTC. Its translation: CASSPGTSGGFYEQYF.

The CDR3 loop is CASSKSLPGLAANEQFF. CDR3 in DNA: TGTGCCAGCAGCAAGTCTCTACCGGGACTAGCGGCAAATGAGCAGTTCTTC. The V call is TRBV7-2, the J call TRBJ2-1, with 11 bases fitting TRBD2. V was pared by 5 bases and J by 7 bases, with 13 bases of the junction left unmatched. This CDR3 has 17 residues. Germline V lookup: CDR1 SGHTA, CDR2 FQGNSA. Using reference TRBV7-2 and TRBJ2-1 for the parts outside the CDR3, the full variable domain is GAGVSQSPSNKVTEKGKDVELRCDPISGHTALYWYRQSLGQGLEFLIYFQGNSAPDKSGLPSDRFSAERTGGSVSTLTIQRTQQEDSAVYLCASSKSLPGLAANEQFFGPGTRLTVL.

V usage is TRBV7-2 and J usage is TRBJ2-1; D gene uncertain. This CDR3 comprises 16 residues. Germline values: CDR1 SGHTA, CDR2 FQGNSA. Trimming shortened V by 1 base and J by 10 bases, and 20 bases separated the two germline ends. CDR3 protein: CASSLGSQAFTYEQFF. DNA for the CDR3: TGTGCCAGCAGCTTAGGGTCTCAGGCTTTCACCTACGAGCAGTTCTTC.

The chain uses TRBV4-3 and TRBJ1-6; D remains unclear. The germline V gene has CDR1 LGHNA and CDR2 YSLEER. The CDR3 runs to 17 residues. V lost 1 base and J 6 bases, leaving 16 bases between the germline ends. The DNA of the CDR3 is TGCGCCAGCAGCCAAGGAAAAATTGTTCGGATTAATTCACCCCTCCACTTT. This gives the protein CASSQGKIVRINSPLHF.

Points on this clonotype: A much more abundant neighbour one base away suggests this may be a read error. V and J are TRBV11-2 and TRBJ2-4; D uncertain. The CDR3 has 14 amino acids. Germline V lookup: CDR1 SGHAT, CDR2 FQNNGV. The CDR3 DNA reads TGTGCCAGCAGCGTAGATATGGTAGTCGGCATTCAGTACTTC. It translates to CASSVDMVVGIQYF. Using reference TRBV11-2 and TRBJ2-4 for the parts outside the CDR3, the full variable domain is EAGVAQSPRYKIIEKRQSVAFWCNPISGHATLYWYQQILGQGPKLLIQFQNNGVVDDSQLPKDRFSAERLKGVDSTLKIQPAKLEDSAVYLCASSVDMVVGIQYFGAGTRLSVL.

The chain carries TRBV6-1 and TRBJ2-5, with 8 bases lining up with TRBD2. The length of the CDR3 is 16 residues. V gave up 4 bases and J gave up 1 base; unmatched junction bases: 8. Germline-derived CDR1 and CDR2 are MNHNS and SASEGT. CDR3 amino acids: CASSVAWAGGQETQYF. The CDR3 DNA reads TGTGCCAGCAGTGTTGCTTGGGCGGGGGGCCAAGAGACCCAGTACTTC.

This chain connects TRBV7-2 to TRBJ2-7; possibly TRBD1 or TRBD2 for D (6 bases each). The CDR3 contains 17 residues. From germline, CDR1 is SGHTA and CDR2 FQGNSA. V lost 1 base and J lost 1, with 17 bases in between. The CDR3 nucleotides read TGTGCCAGCAGCTTAGTGGGGGGCCCTGGTGTATCCTACGAGCAGTACTTC. Protein: CASSLVGGPGVSYEQYF.

V and J are TRBV11-3 and TRBJ2-1, with D uncertain. Per germline, CDR1 SGHNT and CDR2 YENEEA. Trimming stripped 0 bases from V and 4 bases from J, with 10 bases between. The CDR3 is 15 residues long. The DNA for the CDR3 is TGTGCCAGCAGCTTAGACCGGGCAGCATACAATGAGCAGTTCTTC. Residues: CASSLDRAAYNEQFF.

The gene calls are TRBV12-3 or TRBV12-4 and TRBJ1-5; 9 bases are shared with TRBD1. The CDR3 sequence is 16 residues long. After removal of 5 bases from V and 1 base from J, the junction contained 6 bases not matched to a gene. CDR3 DNA sequence: TGTGCCAGCAGTCCTGAACAGGGGGCGAGCAATCAGCCCCAGCATTTT. Protein: CASSPEQGASNQPQHF.

The sample holds a few counts of this clonotype. The chain recombines TRBV20-1 with TRBJ2-3; the match to TRBD2 covers 9 bases. Germline trimming cut 6 bases from V and 2 bases from J; bases unmatched to any gene: 6. The CDR3 is made up of 14 amino acids. The germline CDR1 and CDR2 sequences are DFQATT and SNEGSKA (reference sequence). The CDR3 here is CSADERGDTDTQYF. In DNA, the CDR3 is TGCAGTGCCGACGAGCGGGGGGACACAGATACGCAGTATTTT.

This clonotype was recorded a few times. The rearrangement joins TRBV10-2 to TRBJ2-7, with TRBD1 identical over 7 bases. The length of the CDR3 is 15 residues. J lost 2 bases, V lost 7 bases, and 11 bases had no gene match. Germline V gives CDR1 WSHSY, CDR2 SAAADI. The CDR3 DNA is TGCGCCAGCACCGAGACCGGGACAGCAACCTACGAGCAGTACTTC. It encodes CASTETGTATYEQYF.

There are a few counts of this clonotype. The V and J genes are TRBV5-1 and TRBJ2-3; 10 bases fit TRBD2. There are 15 residues in the CDR3. V lost 4 bases and J lost 4; bases outside the gene matches: 6. Per the germline V gene, CDR1 is SGHRS and CDR2 is YFSETQ. The CDR3 nucleotides are TGCGCCAGCAGCCCCGGGACTAGCGTCCCAGATACGCAGTATTTT. Translating gives CASSPGTSVPDTQYF.

The chain combines TRBV20-1 with TRBJ2-1; D remains ambiguous. V was trimmed by 0 bases and J by 4 bases, leaving 16 bases between them. Germline V lookup: CDR1 DFQATT, CDR2 SNEGSKA (reference sequence). The CDR3 totals 16 residues. CDR3 amino acids: CSARDPNSLRYNEQFF. Written as DNA, the CDR3 is TGCAGTGCTAGAGATCCAAATAGCTTACGGTACAATGAGCAGTTCTTC.

This clonotype was seen a few times. The chain employs TRBV20-1 and TRBJ1-4; no reliable D call. Trimming cost V 6 bases and J 9 bases, with 20 bases left between them. The CDR3 sequence is 14 residues long. Germline V gives CDR1 DFQATT, CDR2 SNEGSKA (reference sequence). CDR3 sequence reads: CSAKPPDGGQKLFF. DNA of the CDR3: TGCAGTGCCAAACCCCCGGACGGTGGGCAAAAACTGTTTTTT.

The chain couples TRBV20-1 to TRBJ2-3, with 12 positions matching TRBD2. V shed 6 bases and J 7 bases; nucleotides not matched to a gene: 5. The germline V gene encodes CDR1 DFQATT and CDR2 SNEGSKA (reference sequence). The CDR3 sequence is 13 residues long. In nucleotides, the CDR3 is TGCAGTGCAAGGACTAGCGGGGTTAATACGCAGTATTTT. Translation: CSARTSGVNTQYF.

V gene TRBV21-1 combines with J gene TRBJ2-4; TRBD2, the table's D call, was not compared with the DNA. Judging by the DNA end, TRBJ2-7 fits better; the J call may be wrong. TRBV21-1 represents a pseudogene. This CDR3 comprises 18 residues. The CDR3 region is CASSKVGVGRLSGDEQYF. DNA for the CDR3: TGTGCCAGCAGCAAAGTCGGAGTTGGGAGATTGAGCGGGGACGAGCAGTACTTC.

This chain joins TRBV20-1 and TRBJ2-7, with 8 positions matching TRBD1. Losses at the gene ends were 3 bases for V and 3 bases for J; bases not matched to a gene: 4. CDR3 size: 13 residues. CDR1 is DFQATT and CDR2 is SNEGSKA in the germline V gene (reference sequence). CDR3 in amino acids: CSAREQGVYEQYF. The CDR3 bases are TGCAGTGCTAGGGAACAGGGGGTCTACGAGCAGTACTTC.

This clonotype was recorded a few times. This sequence joins TRBV20-1 and TRBJ2-7; D may correspond to TRBD1 or TRBD2 (5 bases each). The V end was cut by 4 bases, the J end by 5 bases, with 12 bases between. Germline-derived CDR1 and CDR2 are DFQATT and SNEGSKA (reference sequence). The CDR3 extends over 12 amino acids. This chain's CDR3 is CSAIPRGDEQYF. The DNA of the CDR3 is TGCAGTGCTATCCCTAGAGGGGACGAGCAGTACTTC.

The rearrangement uses TRBV20-1 and TRBJ2-1; D is perhaps TRBD1 (6 bases). Germline CDR1 reads DFQATT; CDR2 reads SNEGSKA (reference sequence). CDR3 length equals 11 residues. V dropped 3 bases and J dropped 9 bases, with 9 bases sitting between them. The CDR3 DNA is TGCAGTGCTAGGAAGGACAGTGAGCAGTTCTTC. Residues: CSARKDSEQFF.

The V gene is TRBV20-1, the J gene TRBJ2-5; either TRBD1 or TRBD2 may supply D (6 bases each). V was trimmed by 0 bases and J by 2 bases, leaving 16 bases between them. Germline V gives CDR1 DFQATT, CDR2 SNEGSKA (reference sequence). The CDR3 has 16 residues. The CDR3, as DNA: TGCAGTGCTAGAGATTGGGGGCGGGGCGATCAAGAGACCCAGTACTTC. It specifies CSARDWGRGDQETQYF.

This rearrangement joins TRBV29-1 to TRBJ1-2, with no clear D. The CDR3 contains 10 residues. Trimming cost V 5 bases and J 10 bases, with 11 bases left between them. Germline V lookup: CDR1 SQVTM, CDR2 ANQGSEA. Here the CDR3 DNA reads TGCAGCGTTCTGGGGAGGGACTACACCTTC. Its translation: CSVLGRDYTF.